The 12 T cell receptor beta chains below were found in one sample sequenced in a study of sequential checkpoint blockade in melanoma. Measured with immunoSEQ multiplex PCR; TCRdb has only the in-frame clones, and not every one. The sample lists fewer than 25,000 clones, roughly 80% occurring once. Treatment of the sample: randomized to nivolumab then ipilimumab (arm A) or the reverse (arm B). Sample: CD8+ T cells sorted from blood (inferred from file names), taken from a patient given nivolumab and ipilimumab in sequence. The source of these receptors is a human donor with melanoma.

V usage is TRBV6-5 and J usage is TRBJ2-1; D gene uncertain. Germline-derived CDR1 and CDR2 are MNHEY and SVGAGI. Trimming took off 5 bases at V and 4 bases at J, with 6 bases between the two ends. The CDR3 consists of 12 residues. In DNA form, the CDR3 reads TGTGCCAGCAGTCCTACGTACAATGAGCAGTTCTTC. Residues: CASSPTYNEQFF.

The V and J genes are TRBV6-5 and TRBJ2-7, with 9 bases identical to TRBD1. Germline V lookup: CDR1 MNHEY, CDR2 SVGAGI. V trimming: 1 base; J trimming: 6 bases; junction bases outside the gene matches: 4. The CDR3 consists of 14 residues. The CDR3 protein is CASSYLGQGGEQYF. DNA for the CDR3: TGTGCCAGCAGTTACTTGGGACAGGGTGGCGAGCAGTACTTC.

The chain couples TRBV27 to TRBJ2-3; 11 positions match TRBD1. J gave up 9 bases and V 4 bases, and 9 bases lay outside the gene matches. CDR1 is MNHEY, CDR2 SMNVEV, per germline (reference sequence). The CDR3 is made up of 15 amino acids. CDR3 bases: TGTGCCAGCAGTTCCCATCTGGGACAGGGGGACACGCAGTATTTT. Its protein product is CASSSHLGQGDTQYF.

The gene calls are TRBV7-9 and TRBJ1-1; possible D gene TRBD1, 6 bases. Germline V gene data show CDR1 as SEHNR and CDR2 as FQNEAQ (reference sequence). The CDR3 contains 12 residues. V dropped 6 bases and J dropped 8 bases, with 13 bases sitting between them. CDR3 DNA: TGTGCCAGCAGGGCTGGTGGGACAGAAGCTTTCTTT. It yields the protein CASRAGGTEAFF.

The CDR3 DNA sequence: TGTGCCAGCAGGGGGGGACCGGCGGGAGAGACCCAGTACTTC. Amino acids: CASRGGPAGETQYF. This sequence joins TRBV7-8 and TRBJ2-5; maybe TRBD2 (6 bases). The CDR3 has 14 residues. V was pared by 6 bases and J by 4 bases, with 15 bases between. Germline CDR1 and CDR2: SGHVS and FQNEAQ. Filled out from reference TRBV7-8 and TRBJ2-5, the complete variable domain reads GAGVSQSPRYKVAKRGQDVALRCDPISGHVSLFWYQQALGQGPEFLTYFQNEAQLDKSGLPSDRFFAERPEGSVSTLKIQRTQQEDSAVYLCASRGGPAGETQYFGPGTRLLVL.

The chain employs TRBV4-3 and TRBJ2-7, with D possibly being TRBD2 (6 bases). Per the germline V gene, CDR1 is LGHNA and CDR2 is YSLEER. The CDR3 is 15 amino acids. V lost 4 bases and J lost 0, with 13 bases in between. CDR3: CASSRGRESSYEQYF. CDR3 coding DNA: TGCGCCAGCAGCCGGGGACGGGAGTCCTCCTACGAGCAGTACTTC.

The J gene is TRBJ2-7, the V gene TRBV11-2; weak D call: TRBD1 (6 bases). The CDR3 loop spans 14 amino acids. V lost 1 base, J lost 2 bases, and 9 bases lay in between. Germline CDR1 and CDR2: SGHAT and FQNNGV. The CDR3 here is CASSLGDTTYEQYF. CDR3 sequence (DNA): TGTGCCAGCAGCTTAGGGGACACCACCTACGAGCAGTACTTC. Together with reference TRBV11-2 and TRBJ2-7, the CDR3 gives the full variable domain: EAGVAQSPRYKIIEKRQSVAFWCNPISGHATLYWYQQILGQGPKLLIQFQNNGVVDDSQLPKDRFSAERLKGVDSTLKIQPAKLEDSAVYLCASSLGDTTYEQYFGPGTRLTVT.

This chain uses TRBV28 with TRBJ1-4, with D possibly TRBD1 on 6 matching bases. The V and J ends lost 8 bases and 5 bases respectively, with 18 bases between them. The CDR3 sequence is 15 residues long. Germline-derived CDR1 and CDR2 are MDHEN and SYDVKM. CDR3 DNA: TGTGCCAGCGAACCTTTTTTGGGGGCCAATGAAAAACTGTTTTTT. This sequence encodes CASEPFLGANEKLFF. Complete variable domain (other parts from reference TRBV28 and TRBJ1-4): DVKVTQSSRYLVKRTGEKVFLECVQDMDHENMFWYRQDPGLGLRLIYFSYDVKMKEKGDIPEGYSVSREKKERFSLILESASTNQTSMYLCASEPFLGANEKLFFGSGTQLSVL.

This clone is large. V gene TRBV4-3 combines with J gene TRBJ2-7, with D perhaps matching TRBD1 (5 bases). This CDR3 contains 15 residues. V was pared by 0 bases and J by 1 base, with 10 bases between. Germline V gives CDR1 LGHNA, CDR2 YSLEER. The CDR3 region is CASSQDDSSSYEQYF. CDR3 nucleotide sequence: TGCGCCAGCAGCCAAGATGACAGCTCGTCCTACGAGCAGTACTTC.

The CDR3 here is CASNRGADTEAFF. In DNA form, the CDR3 reads TGTGCCAGCAATCGGGGGGCCGACACTGAAGCTTTCTTT. The gene calls are TRBV28 and TRBJ1-1, with D perhaps TRBD1 (6 bases). There are 13 residues in the CDR3. Germline loops: CDR1 MDHEN, CDR2 SYDVKM. With 7 bases removed from V and 3 bases from J, the gap between germline ends came to 12 bases.

The V call is TRBV10-3, the J call TRBJ2-5; 7 nucleotides align to TRBD2. This CDR3 has 17 residues. Trimming cost V 0 bases and J 4 bases; bases outside gene matches: 11. From germline, CDR1 is ENHRY and CDR2 SYGVKD. CDR3 DNA: TGTGCCATCAGTGAGTCGAAGGGAGGGGCGCGGGGAGAGACCCAGTACTTC. Translating gives CAISESKGGARGETQYF.

The gene calls are TRBV4-1 and TRBJ1-1, with D possibly TRBD1 on 5 matching bases. This CDR3 has 15 residues. From germline, CDR1 is MGHRA and CDR2 YSYEKL. Deletions cut 0 bases from V and 2 bases from J, with 10 bases between. The DNA of the CDR3 is TGCGCCAGCAGCCAAGATCAGGGAACCAACACTGAAGCTTTCTTT. This encodes CASSQDQGTNTEAFF.